The 18 T cell receptor beta chains listed next were all sequenced from one sample in a study of blood T cell repertoires in COVID-19. Clones were read by immunoSEQ multiplex PCR, and TCRdb kept only the in-frame ones, dropping some. Here the sample spans about 58,000 clones, 70% to 90% being singletons. Sequencing used peripheral blood. The source is a man in his sixties with acute or convalescent COVID-19.

The chain employs TRBV28 and TRBJ1-2; 9 nucleotides agree with TRBD1. Germline CDR1 reads MDHEN; CDR2 reads SYDVKM. The CDR3 spans 13 residues. Germline trimming cut 3 bases from V and 5 bases from J; bases unmatched to any gene: 1. The CDR3 DNA sequence: TGTGCCAGCAGTTTCGGACAGGGGTATGGCTACACCTTC. Protein sequence: CASSFGQGYGYTF.

J is TRBJ2-7 and V is TRBV19; TRBD2 agrees at 13 bases. The V gene's germline CDR1 is LNHDA and CDR2 SQIVND (reference sequence). CDR3 length: 17 residues. J gave up 4 bases and V 0 bases, and 6 bases lay outside the gene matches. The chain's CDR3 is CASSIDFWTSGRYEQYF. CDR3 in DNA: TGTGCCAGTAGTATAGATTTCTGGACTAGCGGGAGATACGAGCAGTACTTC.

The V gene is TRBV2, the J gene TRBJ2-5, with 7 bases matching TRBD1. There are 15 residues in the CDR3. V trimming: 4 bases; J trimming: 5 bases; junction bases outside the gene matches: 10. Looked up from germline, CDR1 is SNHLY and CDR2 is FYNNEI. CDR3 residues: CASSGEAVQGETQYF. In DNA form, the CDR3 reads TGTGCCAGCAGTGGAGAGGCCGTACAGGGGGAGACCCAGTACTTC.

V usage is TRBV7-9 and J usage is TRBJ2-7, with TRBD1 matching over 7 bases. The germline V gene has CDR1 SEHNR and CDR2 FQNEAQ (reference sequence). The CDR3 spans 12 residues. After removal of 8 bases from V and 5 bases from J, the junction contained 6 bases not matched to a gene. CDR3 amino acids: CASGNRGHEQYF. CDR3 nucleotide sequence: TGTGCCAGCGGGAACAGGGGCCACGAGCAGTACTTC.

The rearrangement links TRBV4-3 to TRBJ2-1, with TRBD2 matching 9 bases. CDR3 length: 16 residues. With 0 bases clipped from V and 4 bases from J, the junction kept 4 bases outside the gene matches. The germline V gene encodes CDR1 LGHNA and CDR2 YSLEER. The CDR3 nucleotides are TGCGCCAGCAGCCAAGAAGGCGGGAGGGTTTACAATGAGCAGTTCTTC. Residues: CASSQEGGRVYNEQFF.

The rearrangement uses TRBV28 and TRBJ2-5; weak D call: TRBD1 (6 bases). The germline gives CDR1 MDHEN, CDR2 SYDVKM. This CDR3 has 12 residues. Between the trimmed V and J ends, which lost 6 bases and 10 bases, there was a span of 15 bases. The CDR3 region is CASSQGLEGQYF. CDR3 bases: TGTGCCAGCAGCCAGGGGTTGGAAGGCCAGTACTTC.

The V and J genes are TRBV7-9 and TRBJ1-1, with D tentatively TRBD1 (6 bases). This CDR3 is 14 amino acids long. V lost 2 bases and J lost 3, with 10 bases in between. The germline V gene encodes CDR1 SEHNR and CDR2 FQNEAQ (reference sequence). For the CDR3, the DNA is TGTGCCAGCAGCTTAATGGGGGCTCACACTGAAGCTTTCTTT. It codes for CASSLMGAHTEAFF. Full variable domain (rest looked up from reference TRBV7-9 and TRBJ1-1): DTGVSQNPRHKITKRGQNVTFRCDPISEHNRLYWYRQTLGQGPEFLTYFQNEAQLEKSRLLSDRFSAERPKGSFSTLEIQRTEQGDSAMYLCASSLMGAHTEAFFGQGTRLTVV.

The chain combines TRBV4-2 with TRBJ1-1; D is unresolved. Deletions cut 0 bases from V and 1 base from J, with 9 bases between. The CDR3 has 15 amino acids. Per germline, CDR1 LGHNA and CDR2 YNFKEQ. The CDR3 DNA is TGTGCCAGCAGCCAAGAGAGGGAGTCGAACACTGAAGCTTTCTTT. This gives the protein CASSQERESNTEAFF.

J is TRBJ1-1 and V is TRBV6-5; 7 bases map to TRBD1. V shed 11 bases, J shed 1 base, and the junction held 7 bases outside the gene matches. This CDR3 has 13 amino acids. The V gene's germline CDR1 is MNHEY and CDR2 SVGAGI. The CDR3 sequence is CAGDRVENTEAFF. In DNA form, the CDR3 reads TGTGCCGGTGACAGGGTTGAGAACACTGAAGCTTTCTTT.

The V call is TRBV6-2 or TRBV6-3, the J call TRBJ2-3; D may be TRBD1 (6 bases). From germline, CDR1 is MNHEY and CDR2 SVGEGT. This CDR3 has 14 residues. V was pared by 5 bases and J by 3 bases, with 12 bases between. The CDR3 sequence: CASSDRIETDTQYF. The CDR3, as DNA: TGTGCCAGCAGTGACAGGATAGAGACAGATACGCAGTATTTT.

V usage is TRBV6-6 and J usage is TRBJ1-5; 10 positions match TRBD1. J gave up 6 bases and V 2 bases, and 7 bases lay outside the gene matches. Germline V gene data show CDR1 as MNHNY and CDR2 as SVGAGI (reference sequence). The CDR3 runs to 16 residues. The CDR3 region is CASSYKDRGDSQPQHF. The CDR3 DNA reads as TGTGCCAGCAGTTACAAGGACAGGGGGGATAGTCAGCCCCAGCATTTT.

V gene TRBV15 combines with J gene TRBJ2-1; a possible D gene is TRBD2 (5 bases). Germline CDR1 LNHNV, CDR2 YYDKDF (reference sequence). V lost 0 bases to trimming and J lost 5 bases, with 8 bases between them. The CDR3 consists of 14 residues. CDR3 nucleotide sequence: TGTGCCACCAGCAGAGATACCGGGGACAATGAGCAGTTCTTC. Translating gives CATSRDTGDNEQFF. Based on the CDR3 plus reference TRBV15 and TRBJ2-1, the full variable domain is DAMVIQNPRYQVTQFGKPVTLSCSQTLNHNVMYWYQQKSSQAPKLLFHYYDKDFNNEADTPDNFQSRRPNTSFCFLDIRSPGLGDTAMYLCATSRDTGDNEQFFGPGTRLTVL.

This clone was seen more than once but under ten times. The chain has TRBV7-9 and TRBJ2-3; a weak D match, TRBD1 (6 bases). Germline values: CDR1 SEHNR, CDR2 FQNEAQ (reference sequence). CDR3 size: 14 residues. The V and J ends lost 5 bases and 2 bases respectively, with 11 bases between them. The CDR3 reads CASSPGTTTDTQYF. The CDR3 DNA follows: TGTGCCAGCAGCCCAGGGACAACCACAGATACGCAGTATTTT.

This chain connects TRBV28 to TRBJ2-1; 12 bases agree with TRBD2. Germline CDR1 and CDR2: MDHEN and SYDVKM. This CDR3 is 13 amino acids long. V trimming: 6 bases; J trimming: 6 bases; junction bases outside the gene matches: 0. The CDR3 reads CASRTSGSNEQFF. The CDR3 DNA sequence: TGTGCCAGCAGGACTAGCGGGAGCAATGAGCAGTTCTTC.

The chain has TRBV20-1 and TRBJ2-5; D is perhaps TRBD1 (6 bases). Trimming stripped 3 bases from V and 7 bases from J, with 18 bases between. This CDR3 contains 14 residues. The V gene's germline CDR1 is DFQATT and CDR2 SNEGSKA (reference sequence). This CDR3 is CSASGQGPLATQYF. The CDR3 DNA is TGCAGTGCTAGTGGGCAGGGGCCTCTAGCGACCCAGTACTTC.

V gene TRBV5-1 combines with J gene TRBJ1-2, with 9 bases aligning to TRBD1. Germline CDR1 and CDR2: SGHRS and YFSETQ. The CDR3 has 19 amino acids. J was trimmed by 6 bases and V by 7 bases; bases with no gene match: 25. CDR3 DNA sequence: TGCGCCAGCTTCAGCGGACTCTTTCCCCCAGGACAGGGGCAAAATGGCTACACCTTC. It specifies CASFSGLFPPGQGQNGYTF.

This chain connects TRBV6-1 to TRBJ1-2; TRBD1 agrees at 10 bases. The junction had 6 bases not matched to a gene; V was cut back by 1 base and J by 4 bases. This CDR3 has 16 residues. Germline lookup yields CDR1 MNHNS and CDR2 SASEGT. In DNA, the CDR3 is TGTGCCAGCAGTGAAGTGGGACAGGGGATGGTCTATGGCTACACCTTC. Translated: CASSEVGQGMVYGYTF.

J is TRBJ2-5 and V is TRBV7-2, with 8 bases that match TRBD1. V shed 3 bases, J shed 4 bases, and the junction held 4 bases outside the gene matches. Germline assignment: CDR1 SGHTA and CDR2 FQGNSA. There are 14 residues in the CDR3. CDR3 amino acids: CASSFDRGRETQYF. The CDR3 region has the DNA TGTGCCAGCAGCTTCGACAGGGGTAGAGAGACCCAGTACTTC. Full variable domain (remainder filled in from reference TRBV7-2 and TRBJ2-5): GAGVSQSPSNKVTEKGKDVELRCDPISGHTALYWYRQSLGQGLEFLIYFQGNSAPDKSGLPSDRFSAERTGGSVSTLTIQRTQQEDSAVYLCASSFDRGRETQYFGPGTRLLVL.